The rows below give T cell receptor delta chains drawn from one sample of a study of gamma-delta T cells after stem cell transplantation. TCRdb fed the RT-PCR reads to CATT. The profile covers fewer than 2,000 delta-chain clones, with 0.3% to 0.35% appearing a single time and roughly 19% taken by the ten largest. Specimen: gamma-delta T cells. These receptors were obtained from a human donor. It is not recorded whose cells these are; they may come from a transplant donor. CDR3s include the opening cysteine and the closing phenylalanine or tryptophan. The order of the fields is CDR3 DNA, CDR3 protein, clone size, J gene, D gene, V gene. D genes are given only for firm matches. Size is stated for part of the rows, as once, few or many counts, or as a class when the clone is expanded.

CDR3 DNA: TGTGCCTGTGACCCCGTACTGGGGGGTCCGGGTTCGACCGATAAACTCATCTTT
CDR3 protein: CACDPVLGGPGSTDKLIF
clone size: medium-sized
J gene: TRDJ1
D gene: TRDD3
V gene: TRDV2

CDR3 DNA: TGTGCCTGTGACCCACTGGGGGATACCCCCGATGAACTCATCTTT
CDR3 protein: CACDPLGDTPDELIF
clone size: -
J gene: TRDJ1
D gene: TRDD3
V gene: TRDV2

CDR3 DNA: TGTGCCTATGACACCGGGGGATACGGCCAAGGGCCTAGCTCCTGGGACACCCGACAGATGTTTTTC
CDR3 protein: CAYDTGGYGQGPSSWDTRQMFF
clone size: few
J gene: TRDJ3
D gene: TRDD3
V gene: TRDV2

CDR3 DNA: TGTGCCTGTGACACCGTACTGGGGGATACTCACTCCTGGGACACCCGACAGATGTTTTTC
CDR3 protein: CACDTVLGDTHSWDTRQMFF
clone size: large
J gene: TRDJ3
D gene: TRDD3
V gene: TRDV2

CDR3 DNA: TGTGCCTGTGGCACCGTGGGGGGCACCGATAAACTCATCTTT
CDR3 protein: CACGTVGGTDKLIF
clone size: -
J gene: TRDJ1
D gene: -
V gene: TRDV2

CDR3 DNA: TGTGCCTGTGACACTGTTCTGGGGGATACTGGGGGCCATCACGAACTCATCTTT
CDR3 protein: CACDTVLGDTGGHHELIF
clone size: -
J gene: TRDJ1
D gene: TRDD3
V gene: TRDV2

CDR3 DNA: TGTGCCTGTGACTTACTGGGGGATACGTCTTCCTACACCGATAAACTCATCTTT
CDR3 protein: CACDLLGDTSSYTDKLIF
clone size: few
J gene: TRDJ1
D gene: TRDD3
V gene: TRDV2

CDR3 DNA: TGTGCCTGTGACACCCTCGTCAGTTCCACCGATAAACTCATCTTT
CDR3 protein: CACDTLVSSTDKLIF
clone size: large
J gene: TRDJ1
D gene: -
V gene: TRDV2

CDR3 DNA: TGTGCCTGTGACACCATAAGCGACGCGGGCGGCGATAAACTCATCTTT
CDR3 protein: CACDTISDAGGDKLIF
clone size: large
J gene: TRDJ1
D gene: -
V gene: TRDV2

CDR3 DNA: TGTGCCTGTGACACTCTGGGGGATACCCGGTACACCGATAAACTCATCTTT
CDR3 protein: CACDTLGDTRYTDKLIF
clone size: large
J gene: TRDJ1
D gene: TRDD3
V gene: TRDV2

CDR3 DNA: TGTGCCTGTGACACACTGGGGGATACAGCAAACACCGATAAACTCATCTTT
CDR3 protein: CACDTLGDTANTDKLIF
clone size: large
J gene: TRDJ1
D gene: TRDD3
V gene: TRDV2

CDR3 DNA: TGTGCCTGTGATCCCGTACTGGGGGATACCGGATACACCGATAAACTCATCTTT
CDR3 protein: CACDPVLGDTGYTDKLIF
clone size: few
J gene: TRDJ1
D gene: TRDD3
V gene: TRDV2

CDR3 DNA: TGTGCCTGTGACTCGCTGGGGGATACGCGATTTGGTGCGGGCGATAAACTCATCTTT
CDR3 protein: CACDSLGDTRFGAGDKLIF
clone size: medium-sized
J gene: TRDJ1
D gene: TRDD3
V gene: TRDV2

CDR3 DNA: TGTGCCTGTGACACAATAGCGCGAAGGGGGATACGCACCGATAAACTCATCTTT
CDR3 protein: CACDTIARRGIRTDKLIF
clone size: medium-sized
J gene: TRDJ1
D gene: TRDD3
V gene: TRDV2

CDR3 DNA: TGTGCCTGTTCCCAACTGGGGGATACGACCAAGTCCACCGATAAACTCATCTTT
CDR3 protein: CACSQLGDTTKSTDKLIF
clone size: large
J gene: TRDJ1
D gene: TRDD3
V gene: TRDV2

CDR3 DNA: TGTGCCTGTTTGGGGGATAATAACGATAAACTCATCTTT
CDR3 protein: CACLGDNNDKLIF
clone size: large
J gene: TRDJ1
D gene: TRDD3
V gene: TRDV2

CDR3 DNA: TGTGCCTGTGACACCGTACCTACAGTACTGGGGGATAAGCCAGGGTACACCGATAAACTCATCTTT
CDR3 protein: CACDTVPTVLGDKPGYTDKLIF
clone size: medium-sized
J gene: TRDJ1
D gene: TRDD3
V gene: TRDV2

CDR3 DNA: TGTGCTCTTGGGGAACTTACATACTGGGGGTTCCCGTACACCGATAAACTCATCTTT
CDR3 protein: CALGELTYWGFPYTDKLIF
clone size: medium-sized
J gene: TRDJ1
D gene: TRDD3
V gene: TRDV1

CDR3 DNA: TGTGCCTGTGACAAGATACAATCCGATAAACTCATCTTT
CDR3 protein: CACDKIQSDKLIF
clone size: large
J gene: TRDJ1
D gene: -
V gene: TRDV2

CDR3 DNA: TGTGCCTGTGACACCGTTCTAGGGGATACGCGAACCCTCACCGATAAACTCATCTTT
CDR3 protein: CACDTVLGDTRTLTDKLIF
clone size: medium-sized
J gene: TRDJ1
D gene: TRDD3
V gene: TRDV2

CDR3 DNA: TGTGCCTGTGACGCACTGGGGGATACCCGAACCTGGGACACCCGACAGATGTTTTTC
CDR3 protein: CACDALGDTRTWDTRQMFF
clone size: few
J gene: TRDJ3
D gene: TRDD3
V gene: TRDV2

CDR3 DNA: TGTGCCCGCACCTTCCTACTCCCCTGGGGGACTTCTAAACTCATCTTT
CDR3 protein: CARTFLLPWGTSKLIF
clone size: large
J gene: TRDJ1
D gene: -
V gene: TRDV3

CDR3 DNA: TGTGCCTGTGATACCCCTGGGGGGCCGAGCTCCTGGGACACCCGACAGATGTTTTTC
CDR3 protein: CACDTPGGPSSWDTRQMFF
clone size: large
J gene: TRDJ3
D gene: TRDD3
V gene: TRDV2

CDR3 DNA: TGTGCCTGTGACACCGTTCCAACTGGGGGCCTGTACACCGATAAACTCATCTTT
CDR3 protein: CACDTVPTGGLYTDKLIF
clone size: large
J gene: TRDJ1
D gene: TRDD3
V gene: TRDV2

CDR3 DNA: TGTGCCTGGGGTTCCTCCCCAACCGACTGGGGGATACTTTTTACTTGTAGCTCCTGGGACACCCGACAGATGTTTTTC
CDR3 protein: CAWGSSPTDWGILFTCSSWDTRQMFF
clone size: medium-sized
J gene: TRDJ3
D gene: TRDD3
V gene: TRDV2

CDR3 DNA: TGTGCCTGTGACACGTTAGTACTGGGGGATATGACGTACACCGATAAACTCATCTTT
CDR3 protein: CACDTLVLGDMTYTDKLIF
clone size: medium-sized
J gene: TRDJ1
D gene: TRDD3
V gene: TRDV2

CDR3 DNA: TGTGCCTGTGACACGGTGGGGGAGAAACGGTACACCGATAAACTCATCTTT
CDR3 protein: CACDTVGEKRYTDKLIF
clone size: medium-sized
J gene: TRDJ1
D gene: TRDD3
V gene: TRDV2

CDR3 DNA: TGTGCCTGTGACACCTTACTGGGGGGTACGCGGCGTGGCGATAAACTCATCTTT
CDR3 protein: CACDTLLGGTRRGDKLIF
clone size: few
J gene: TRDJ1
D gene: TRDD3
V gene: TRDV2

CDR3 DNA: TGCGCTCTTGGGCCCCGAGGGACGCTGACCTCTCATTACTGGGGGATACTTCTGACAGCACAACTATTCTTT
CDR3 protein: CALGPRGTLTSHYWGILLTAQLFF
clone size: large
J gene: TRDJ2
D gene: TRDD3
V gene: TRDV1